This T cell receptor (beta chain) was found in a study of beta chain features in type 1 diabetes. Regarding the study as a whole: Equally in patients and controls, PCR might preferentially amplify shorter templates. VDJ junctions from type 1 diabetes patients carried fewer insertions and larger deletions.

Investigators reverse transcribed all isolated RNA, so they sequenced expressed TCRB transcripts. Sequencing used immunoSEQ multiplex PCR; TCRdb keeps in-frame clones, though not all of them. Among about 620,000 clones listed, roughly a sixth were seen once. With regard to this clone: Its antigen is as yet unknown. One end of the junction varies from germline; a read error may be responsible.

The clonotype originates from a man between 18 and 29 years old in good health. The source material was naive CD4+ T cells from blood.

CDR3 loop: CASSYPPTNTQYF. CDR3 DNA sequence: TGTGCCAGCAGTTACCCTCCCACAAATACGCAGTATTTT. The chain employs TRBV6-5 and TRBJ2-3; D remains unclear. This CDR3 comprises 13 residues. Germline V gives CDR1 MNHEY, CDR2 SVGAGI.